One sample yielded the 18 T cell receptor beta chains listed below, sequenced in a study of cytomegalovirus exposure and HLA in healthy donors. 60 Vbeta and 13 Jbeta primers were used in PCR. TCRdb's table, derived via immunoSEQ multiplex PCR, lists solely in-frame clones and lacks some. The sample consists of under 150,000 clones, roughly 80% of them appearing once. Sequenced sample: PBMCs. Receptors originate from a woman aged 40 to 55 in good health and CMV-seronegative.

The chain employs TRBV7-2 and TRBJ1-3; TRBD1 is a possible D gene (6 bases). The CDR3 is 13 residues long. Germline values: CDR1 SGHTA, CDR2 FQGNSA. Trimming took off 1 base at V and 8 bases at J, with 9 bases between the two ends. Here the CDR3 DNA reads TGTGCCAGCAGCTTAGGGGGGCCCGACACCATATATTTT. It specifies CASSLGGPDTIYF.

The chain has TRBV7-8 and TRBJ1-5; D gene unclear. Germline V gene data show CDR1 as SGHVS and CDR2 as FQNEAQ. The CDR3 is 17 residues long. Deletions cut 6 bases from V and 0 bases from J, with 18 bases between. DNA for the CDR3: TGTGCCAGCAGTCCCACCGCCCGGGGATTTAGCAATCAGCCCCAGCATTTT. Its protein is CASSPTARGFSNQPQHF.

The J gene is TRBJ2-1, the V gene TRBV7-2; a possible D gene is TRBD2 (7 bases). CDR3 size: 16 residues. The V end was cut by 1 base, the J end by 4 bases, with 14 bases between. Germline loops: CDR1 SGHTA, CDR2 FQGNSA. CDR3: CASSLVGRGPYNEQFF. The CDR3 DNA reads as TGTGCCAGCAGCTTAGTTGGGCGGGGGCCTTACAATGAGCAGTTCTTC.

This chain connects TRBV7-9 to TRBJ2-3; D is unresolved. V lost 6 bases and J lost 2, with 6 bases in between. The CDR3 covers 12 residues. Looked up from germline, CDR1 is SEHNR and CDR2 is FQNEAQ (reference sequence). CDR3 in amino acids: CASSQITDTQYF. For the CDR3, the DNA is TGTGCCAGCAGTCAGATCACAGATACGCAGTATTTT.

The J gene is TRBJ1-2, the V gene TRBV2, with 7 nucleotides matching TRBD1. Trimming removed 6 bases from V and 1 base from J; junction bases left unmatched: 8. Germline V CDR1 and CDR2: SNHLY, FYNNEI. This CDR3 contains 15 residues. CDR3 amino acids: CASSGYRGLNYGYTF. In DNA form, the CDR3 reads TGTGCCAGCAGCGGATACAGGGGCCTTAACTATGGCTACACCTTC.

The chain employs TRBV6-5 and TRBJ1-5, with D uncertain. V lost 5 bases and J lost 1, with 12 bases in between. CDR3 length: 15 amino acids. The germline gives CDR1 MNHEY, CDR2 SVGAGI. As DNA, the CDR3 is TGTGCCAGCAGTCCCGCCCGAGGAAGCAATCAGCCCCAGCATTTT. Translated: CASSPARGSNQPQHF.

Written as DNA, the CDR3 is TGTGCCAGCAGCCCCCCTCCCGGCCAGGGTCATGAAAAACTGTTTTTT. Its translation is CASSPPPGQGHEKLFF. V and J are TRBV7-3 and TRBJ1-4; D is perhaps TRBD1 (5 bases). The CDR3 spans 16 residues. CDR1 and CDR2 from the germline V gene are SGHTA and FQGTGA. Trimming took 5 bases from V and 6 from J, leaving 19 bases between them.

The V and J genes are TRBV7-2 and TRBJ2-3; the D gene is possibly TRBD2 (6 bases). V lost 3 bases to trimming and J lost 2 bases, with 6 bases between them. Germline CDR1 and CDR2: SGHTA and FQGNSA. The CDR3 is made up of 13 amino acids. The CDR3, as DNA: TGTGCCAGCAGCTTGGACTACACAGATACGCAGTATTTT. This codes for CASSLDYTDTQYF. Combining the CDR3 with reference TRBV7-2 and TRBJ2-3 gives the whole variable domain GAGVSQSPSNKVTEKGKDVELRCDPISGHTALYWYRQSLGQGLEFLIYFQGNSAPDKSGLPSDRFSAERTGGSVSTLTIQRTQQEDSAVYLCASSLDYTDTQYFGPGTRLTVL.

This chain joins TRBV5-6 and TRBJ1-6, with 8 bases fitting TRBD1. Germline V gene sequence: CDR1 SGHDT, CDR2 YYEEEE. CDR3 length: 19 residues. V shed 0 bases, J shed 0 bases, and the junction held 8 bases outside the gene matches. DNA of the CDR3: TGTGCCAGCAGCTTGGAAGGCAGGGGGCAGAGCTCCTATAATTCACCCCTCCACTTT. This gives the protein CASSLEGRGQSSYNSPLHF.

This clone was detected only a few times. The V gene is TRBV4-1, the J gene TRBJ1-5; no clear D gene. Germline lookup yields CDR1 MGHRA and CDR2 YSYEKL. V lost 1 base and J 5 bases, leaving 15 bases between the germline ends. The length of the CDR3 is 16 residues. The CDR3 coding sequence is TGCGCCAGCAGCCAAGGGGTTTCTGGCGGCGATCAGCCCCAGCATTTT. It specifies CASSQGVSGGDQPQHF.

The CDR3 loop is CASNLLAGPDSYNEQFF. The CDR3 region has the DNA TGTGCCAGCAACCTACTAGCGGGGCCCGACTCCTACAATGAGCAGTTCTTC. The V call is TRBV27, the J call TRBJ2-1; 10 bases are shared with TRBD2. V shed 7 bases, J shed 0 bases, and the junction held 9 bases outside the gene matches. This CDR3 comprises 17 residues. The germline V gene encodes CDR1 MNHEY and CDR2 SMNVEV (reference sequence).

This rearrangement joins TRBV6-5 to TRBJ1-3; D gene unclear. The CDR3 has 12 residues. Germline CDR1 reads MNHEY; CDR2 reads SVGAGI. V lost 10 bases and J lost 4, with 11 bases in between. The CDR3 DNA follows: TGTGCCACTCAGGCTTCCGGAAACACCATATATTTT. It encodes CATQASGNTIYF.

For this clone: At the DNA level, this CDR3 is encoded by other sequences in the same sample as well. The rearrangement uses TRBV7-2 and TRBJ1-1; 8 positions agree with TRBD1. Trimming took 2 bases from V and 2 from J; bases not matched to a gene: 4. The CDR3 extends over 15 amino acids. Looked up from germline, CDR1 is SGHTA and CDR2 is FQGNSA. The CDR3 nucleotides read TGTGCCAGCAGCTTAAGGACAGGGACAAACACTGAAGCTTTCTTT. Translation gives CASSLRTGTNTEAFF. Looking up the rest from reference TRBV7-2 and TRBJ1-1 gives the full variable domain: GAGVSQSPSNKVTEKGKDVELRCDPISGHTALYWYRQSLGQGLEFLIYFQGNSAPDKSGLPSDRFSAERTGGSVSTLTIQRTQQEDSAVYLCASSLRTGTNTEAFFGQGTRLTVV.

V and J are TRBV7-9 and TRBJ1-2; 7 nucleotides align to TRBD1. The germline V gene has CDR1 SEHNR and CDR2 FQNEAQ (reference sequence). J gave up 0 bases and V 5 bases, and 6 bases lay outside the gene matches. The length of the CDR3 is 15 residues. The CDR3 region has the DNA TGTGCCAGCAGCCCGGGACAGCCATCTAACTATGGCTACACCTTC. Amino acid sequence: CASSPGQPSNYGYTF.

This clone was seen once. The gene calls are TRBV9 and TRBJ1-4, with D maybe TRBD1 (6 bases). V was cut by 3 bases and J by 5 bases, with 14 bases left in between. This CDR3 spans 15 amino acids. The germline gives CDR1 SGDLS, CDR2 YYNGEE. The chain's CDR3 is CASSASGTPNEKLFF. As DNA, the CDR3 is TGTGCCAGCAGCGCCTCCGGGACACCAAATGAAAAACTGTTTTTT.

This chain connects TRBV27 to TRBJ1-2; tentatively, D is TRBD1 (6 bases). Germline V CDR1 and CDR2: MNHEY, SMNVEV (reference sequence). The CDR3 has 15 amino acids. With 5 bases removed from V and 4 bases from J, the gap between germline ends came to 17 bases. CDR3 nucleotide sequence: TGTGCCAGCAGTCCCTTCTCGGGGACAATCTATGGCTACACCTTC. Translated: CASSPFSGTIYGYTF.

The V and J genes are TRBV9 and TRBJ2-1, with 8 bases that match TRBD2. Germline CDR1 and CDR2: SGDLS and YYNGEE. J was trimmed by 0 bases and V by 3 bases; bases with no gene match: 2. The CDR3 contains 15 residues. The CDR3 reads CASSDSGISYNEQFF. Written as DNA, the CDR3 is TGTGCCAGCAGCGATAGCGGGATCTCCTACAATGAGCAGTTCTTC. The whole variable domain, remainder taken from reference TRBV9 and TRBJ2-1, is DSGVTQTPKHLITATGQRVTLRCSPRSGDLSVYWYQQSLDQGLQFLIQYYNGEERAKGNILERFSAQQFPDLHSELNLSSLELGDSALYFCASSDSGISYNEQFFGPGTRLTVL.

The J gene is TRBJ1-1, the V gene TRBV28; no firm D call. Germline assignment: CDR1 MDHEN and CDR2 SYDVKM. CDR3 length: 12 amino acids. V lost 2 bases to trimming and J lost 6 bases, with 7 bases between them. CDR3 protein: CASSLGTPEAFF. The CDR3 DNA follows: TGTGCCAGCAGTTTAGGCACCCCTGAAGCTTTCTTT.